What follows are 28 T cell receptor beta chains derived from one specimen sequenced in a study of blood T cell repertoires in COVID-19. Here immunoSEQ multiplex PCR was the method, and the copy in TCRdb shows in-frame clones only, minus some. The table has about 73,000 clones, about 86% seen once. Sequenced material: peripheral blood. These TCRs come from a human donor in a cohort sampled during active COVID-19.

The rearrangement joins TRBV6-6 to TRBJ2-7; 8 bases are a match to TRBD1. The CDR3 contains 16 residues. J was trimmed by 0 bases and V by 6 bases; bases with no gene match: 10. Germline values: CDR1 MNHNY, CDR2 SVGAGI (reference sequence). CDR3 sequence: CASSTTGQGLSYEQYF. The CDR3 DNA is TGTGCCAGCAGCACAACCGGACAGGGACTCTCCTACGAGCAGTACTTC.

CDR3 in amino acids: CASSLVGTDYNSPLHF. Written as DNA, the CDR3 is TGTGCCAGCAGCTTAGTGGGGACAGACTATAATTCACCCCTCCACTTT. The chain employs TRBV7-2 and TRBJ1-6; TRBD1 matches 7 bases. The CDR3 extends over 16 amino acids. CDR1 and CDR2 from the germline V gene are SGHTA and FQGNSA. With V trimmed by 1 base and J by 3 bases, 3 bases remained unmatched.

Concerning this clone: The same CDR3 can be traced to other DNA sequences in this sample. This chain uses TRBV18 with TRBJ1-5; D might be TRBD1 (6 bases). V was cut by 3 bases and J by 2 bases, with 8 bases left in between. Germline V gene lookup returns CDR1 KGHSH and CDR2 LQKENI. This CDR3 spans 14 amino acids. The DNA for the CDR3 is TGTGCCAGCTCACCGACAGGAGGCAATCAGCCCCAGCATTTT. It codes for CASSPTGGNQPQHF. Based on the CDR3 plus reference TRBV18 and TRBJ1-5, the full variable domain is NAGVMQNPRHLVRRRGQEARLRCSPMKGHSHVYWYRQLPEEGLKFMVYLQKENIIDESGMPKERFSAEFPKEGPSILRIQQVVRGDSAAYFCASSPTGGNQPQHFGDGTRLSIL.

CDR3 bases: TGTGCCTCCAGCCCCGACAGGGGGATGTTCCGAGGCAATGAGCAGTTCTTC. Translated: CASSPDRGMFRGNEQFF. This sequence joins TRBV10-3 and TRBJ2-1, with 9 bases fitting TRBD1. CDR3 length: 17 amino acids. Germline values: CDR1 ENHRY, CDR2 SYGVKD. The V gene end was trimmed by 11 bases and the J gene end by 6 bases; junction bases not matched to a gene: 20.

This chain links TRBV27 with TRBJ1-5; TRBD1 is a possible D gene (5 bases). The CDR3 is 15 amino acids. V lost 2 bases, J lost 0 bases, and 8 bases lay in between. CDR1 is MNHEY and CDR2 is SMNVEV in the germline V gene (reference sequence). In DNA, the CDR3 is TGTGCCAGCAGTTTAACAGGCTTTAGCAATCAGCCCCAGCATTTT. Amino acid sequence: CASSLTGFSNQPQHF.

This clone was recorded once. The CDR3, as DNA: TGTGCCAGTAGAGGGGGTAACTATGGCTACACCTTC. Translating it yields CASRGGNYGYTF. This chain links TRBV19 with TRBJ1-2, with D possibly matching TRBD1 (6 bases). Germline values: CDR1 LNHDA, CDR2 SQIVND (reference sequence). The CDR3 covers 12 residues. V was cut by 6 bases and J by 1 base, with 6 bases left in between.

The CDR3 nucleotides are TGTGCCAGCATGGCCGGGGGCGAGCAGTACTTC. Its translation: CASMAGGEQYF. The genes are TRBV6-5 and TRBJ2-7; tentative D call: TRBD2 (6 bases). This CDR3 comprises 11 residues. Germline V CDR1 and CDR2: MNHEY, SVGAGI. Trimming took off 7 bases at V and 6 bases at J, with 10 bases between the two ends.

The chain has TRBV4-1 and TRBJ2-7; D remains unclear. The CDR3 is 15 amino acids. V shed 5 bases and J shed 0 bases, with 14 bases lying between them. CDR1 and CDR2 from the germline V gene are MGHRA and YSYEKL. CDR3: CASSVTRSNSYEQYF. The CDR3 DNA sequence: TGCGCCAGCAGCGTCACACGGAGTAACTCCTACGAGCAGTACTTC.

The chain combines TRBV6-5 with TRBJ2-2, with a weak D call TRBD1 (5 bases). The CDR3 has 13 residues. Between the trimmed V and J ends, which lost 6 bases and 5 bases, there was a span of 10 bases. Germline-derived CDR1 and CDR2 are MNHEY and SVGAGI. For the CDR3, the DNA is TGTGCCAGCAGCCGAAGGGGTACCGGGGAGCTGTTTTTT. This translates into CASSRRGTGELFF.

This sequence joins TRBV5-1 and TRBJ2-5, with D perhaps TRBD2 (6 bases). The CDR3 has 16 amino acids. The V end was cut by 1 base, the J end by 5 bases, with 18 bases between. The germline CDR1 and CDR2 sequences are SGHRS and YFSETQ. The CDR3 spells CASSLLPGVVGETQYF. The CDR3 DNA is TGCGCCAGCAGCTTGCTCCCGGGGGTCGTGGGGGAGACCCAGTACTTC.

The chain joins TRBV5-1 to TRBJ2-3, with 7 bases that match TRBD1. Per germline, CDR1 SGHRS and CDR2 YFSETQ. V trimming: 1 base; J trimming: 5 bases; junction bases outside the gene matches: 7. CDR3 size: 15 residues. DNA for the CDR3: TGCGCCAGCAGCTTGCAAGGGGGCCGGGTAGATACGCAGTATTTT. Protein sequence: CASSLQGGRVDTQYF.

The CDR3 protein is CASSNPGLSSSSNEQFF. CDR3 DNA sequence: TGCGCCAGCAGCAATCCTGGACTGAGTTCCTCTTCCAATGAGCAGTTCTTC. The rearrangement links TRBV5-1 to TRBJ2-1; a weak D match, TRBD2 (5 bases). The CDR3 contains 17 residues. The ends were cut back, 4 bases at V and 6 bases at J, with 23 bases in the middle. The V gene's germline CDR1 is SGHRS and CDR2 YFSETQ.

The table lists this clone with a few counts. This chain links TRBV2 with TRBJ1-1, with a weak D call TRBD1 (5 bases). V was clipped by 5 bases and J by 7 bases, with 11 bases between them. CDR1 and CDR2 (germline): SNHLY, FYNNEI. CDR3 length: 12 amino acids. The DNA of the CDR3 is TGTGCCAGCAGTACAAGCGACAGTGAAGCTTTCTTT. Its protein product is CASSTSDSEAFF.

The chain couples TRBV18 to TRBJ1-1; 11 bases are a match to TRBD1. This CDR3 contains 18 residues. Trimming cost V 3 bases and J 2 bases; bases outside gene matches: 11. CDR1 is KGHSH and CDR2 is LQKENI in the germline V gene. The CDR3 reads CASSPYTGTGGGNTEAFF. The DNA of the CDR3 is TGTGCCAGCTCACCGTATACCGGGACAGGGGGTGGTAACACTGAAGCTTTCTTT.

V and J are TRBV4-3 and TRBJ2-7; 10 positions agree with TRBD2. The CDR3 is made up of 16 amino acids. V shed 0 bases, J shed 3 bases, and the junction held 5 bases outside the gene matches. Germline CDR1 and CDR2: LGHNA and YSLEER. The CDR3 DNA reads as TGCGCCAGCAGCCAAGATCTTAGCGGGGGGTTCTACGAGCAGTACTTC. Its translation: CASSQDLSGGFYEQYF.

This clone was picked up one time. The gene calls are TRBV6-5 and TRBJ2-4; 9 nucleotides align to TRBD2. J lost 7 bases, V lost 6 bases, and 10 bases had no gene match. Germline CDR1 is MNHEY and CDR2 is SVGAGI. This CDR3 comprises 15 residues. The CDR3: CASRPGGGAPNIQYF. CDR3 nucleotide sequence: TGTGCCAGCAGGCCTGGCGGGGGGGCCCCCAACATTCAGTACTTC.

CDR3 amino acids: CASSPYTDTQYF. CDR3 bases: TGTGCCAGCTCACCTTACACAGATACGCAGTATTTT. V gene TRBV18 combines with J gene TRBJ2-3; no reliable D call. Germline CDR1 KGHSH, CDR2 LQKENI. Deletions cut 3 bases from V and 2 bases from J, with 3 bases between. The CDR3 is 12 residues long.

The CDR3 coding sequence is TGTGCCAGCAGCTCGCCCCCGGGAGCCAAAAACATTCAGTACTTC. It encodes CASSSPPGAKNIQYF. This chain uses TRBV5-6 with TRBJ2-4; no clear D. The CDR3 length is 15 residues. Germline CDR1 reads SGHDT; CDR2 reads YYEEEE. Trimming took 3 bases from V and 0 from J, leaving 10 bases between them.

The chain is built from TRBV7-3 and TRBJ1-6, with unresolved D. V gave up 6 bases and J gave up 6 bases, with 9 bases separating them. Germline V lookup: CDR1 SGHTA, CDR2 FQGTGA. The CDR3 sequence is 13 residues long. The CDR3, as DNA: TGTGCCAGCAGGTCTAATGGTAATTCACCCCTCCACTTT. Its protein product is CASRSNGNSPLHF.

J is TRBJ1-6 and V is TRBV6-5; no firm D call. This CDR3 has 15 amino acids. Trimming stripped 1 base from V and 9 bases from J, with 13 bases between. Germline V lookup: CDR1 MNHEY, CDR2 SVGAGI. The CDR3 sequence: CASSYYPMRGSPLHF. In DNA form, the CDR3 reads TGTGCCAGCAGTTACTATCCTATGCGGGGTTCACCCCTCCACTTT.

The rearrangement links TRBV27 to TRBJ2-2, with 7 bases identical to TRBD1. The CDR3 is 14 residues long. Germline V gene lookup returns CDR1 MNHEY and CDR2 SMNVEV (reference sequence). V dropped 6 bases and J dropped 6; count of bases not matched to a gene: 7. This chain's CDR3 is CASRKDRMAGELFF. CDR3 DNA: TGTGCCAGCAGAAAGGACAGGATGGCCGGGGAGCTGTTTTTT.

This clone came up once. The chain recombines TRBV6-5 with TRBJ1-1; 7 bases agree with TRBD1. V shed 6 bases, J shed 1 base, and the junction held 2 bases outside the gene matches. Germline CDR1 and CDR2: MNHEY and SVGAGI. This CDR3 has 13 amino acids. CDR3 sequence (DNA): TGTGCCAGCAGGGGACAGTGGAACACTGAAGCTTTCTTT. This translates into CASRGQWNTEAFF.

The rearrangement joins TRBV12-3 or TRBV12-4 to TRBJ1-3, with D possibly matching TRBD1 (5 bases). V gave up 7 bases and J gave up 4 bases, with 11 bases separating them. The CDR3 spans 13 residues. In DNA, the CDR3 is TGTGCCAGCAACCAGGGCCAGGGAAACACCATATATTTT. Translating it yields CASNQGQGNTIYF.

The chain has TRBV9 and TRBJ1-4; TRBD1 matches 9 bases. The CDR3 has 14 amino acids. Germline assignment: CDR1 SGDLS and CDR2 YYNGEE. V lost 0 bases, J lost 7 bases, and 1 base stayed unmatched. The CDR3 here is CASSVDRGPEKLFF. The DNA of the CDR3 is TGTGCCAGCAGCGTAGACAGGGGGCCTGAAAAACTGTTTTTT.

This rearrangement joins TRBV11-2 to TRBJ2-1; 13 positions match TRBD2. Per germline, CDR1 SGHAT and CDR2 FQNNGV. The ends lost 5 bases at V and 7 bases at J; junction bases unmatched: 5. The CDR3 consists of 15 residues. The CDR3 is CASSRTSGGGNEQFF. CDR3 in DNA: TGTGCCAGCAGCCGTACTAGCGGGGGGGGGAATGAGCAGTTCTTC.

This chain connects TRBV11-3 to TRBJ2-5; the match to TRBD2 covers 12 bases. Germline-derived CDR1 and CDR2 are SGHNT and YENEEA. J lost 5 bases, V lost 5 bases, and 9 bases had no gene match. This CDR3 comprises 16 residues. For the CDR3, the DNA is TGTGCCAGCAGCAGAGAGACTAGCGGGGGTAGGGAGACCCAGTACTTC. Protein: CASSRETSGGRETQYF.

The J gene is TRBJ1-4, the V gene TRBV19; no clear D. Germline CDR1 reads LNHDA; CDR2 reads SQIVND (reference sequence). V lost 5 bases, J lost 5 bases, and 15 bases lay in between. The CDR3 has 15 amino acids. CDR3 in DNA: TGTGCCAGTAGTGCCCGGGGAGGGCTAAATGAAAAACTGTTTTTT. It specifies CASSARGGLNEKLFF.

In regard to this clone: The junction shows a germline mismatch at one end, possibly a read error. CDR3 in DNA: TGTGCCAGCAGTACCCCGCGGGGGATTTGCCACTTC. Translation: CASSTPRGICHF. This chain links TRBV28 with TRBJ2-7, with 7 bases aligning to TRBD2. The germline V gene encodes CDR1 MDHEN and CDR2 SYDVKM. This CDR3 contains 12 residues.